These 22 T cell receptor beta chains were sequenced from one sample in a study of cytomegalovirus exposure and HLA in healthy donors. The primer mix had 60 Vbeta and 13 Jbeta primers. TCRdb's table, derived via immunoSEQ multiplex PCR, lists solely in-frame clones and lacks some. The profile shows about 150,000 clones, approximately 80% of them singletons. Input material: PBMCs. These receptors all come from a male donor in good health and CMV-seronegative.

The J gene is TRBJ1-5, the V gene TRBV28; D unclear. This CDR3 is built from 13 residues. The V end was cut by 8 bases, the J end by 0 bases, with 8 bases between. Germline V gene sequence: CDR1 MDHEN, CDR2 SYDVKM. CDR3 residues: CASGLNSNQPQHF. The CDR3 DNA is TGTGCCAGCGGACTTAATAGCAATCAGCCCCAGCATTTT. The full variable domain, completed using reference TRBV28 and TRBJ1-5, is DVKVTQSSRYLVKRTGEKVFLECVQDMDHENMFWYRQDPGLGLRLIYFSYDVKMKEKGDIPEGYSVSREKKERFSLILESASTNQTSMYLCASGLNSNQPQHFGDGTRLSIL.

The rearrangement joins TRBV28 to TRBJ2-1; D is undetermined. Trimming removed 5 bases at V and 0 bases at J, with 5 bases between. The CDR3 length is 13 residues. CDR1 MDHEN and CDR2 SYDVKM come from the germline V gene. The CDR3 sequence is CASSKSSYNEQFF. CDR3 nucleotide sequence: TGTGCCAGCAGTAAGAGCTCCTACAATGAGCAGTTCTTC.

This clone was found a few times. The CDR3 reads CASSAASYEQYF. CDR3 bases: TGTGCCAGCAGTGCAGCTAGCTACGAGCAGTACTTC. This chain uses TRBV13 with TRBJ2-7; no definite D call. V lost 6 bases to trimming and J lost 3 bases, with 9 bases between them. The length of the CDR3 is 12 residues. CDR1 is PRHDT, CDR2 FYEKMQ, per germline (reference sequence).

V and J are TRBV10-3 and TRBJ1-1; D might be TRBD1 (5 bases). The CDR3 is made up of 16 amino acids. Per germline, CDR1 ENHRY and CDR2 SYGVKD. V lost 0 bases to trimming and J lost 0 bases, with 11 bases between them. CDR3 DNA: TGTGCCATCAGTGAGTCCTGGGCAGGGTTGAACACTGAAGCTTTCTTT. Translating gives CAISESWAGLNTEAFF.

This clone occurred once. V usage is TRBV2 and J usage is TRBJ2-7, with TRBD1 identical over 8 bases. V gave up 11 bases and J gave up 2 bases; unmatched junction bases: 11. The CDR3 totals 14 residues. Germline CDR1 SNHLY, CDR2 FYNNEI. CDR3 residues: CALLGGQGAYEQYF. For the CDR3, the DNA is TGTGCCCTCCTGGGCGGACAGGGAGCCTACGAGCAGTACTTC. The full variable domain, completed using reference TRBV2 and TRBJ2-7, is EPEVTQTPSHQVTQMGQEVILRCVPISNHLYFYWYRQILGQKVEFLVSFYNNEISEKSEIFDDQFSVERPDGSNFTLKIRSTKLEDSAMYFCALLGGQGAYEQYFGPGTRLTVT.

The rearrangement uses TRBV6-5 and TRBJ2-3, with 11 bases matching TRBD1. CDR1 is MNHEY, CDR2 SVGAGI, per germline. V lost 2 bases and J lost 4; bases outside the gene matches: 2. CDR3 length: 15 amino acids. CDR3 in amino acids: CASSYRTGGPDTQYF. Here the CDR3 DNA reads TGTGCCAGCAGTTACCGGACAGGGGGCCCAGATACGCAGTATTTT.

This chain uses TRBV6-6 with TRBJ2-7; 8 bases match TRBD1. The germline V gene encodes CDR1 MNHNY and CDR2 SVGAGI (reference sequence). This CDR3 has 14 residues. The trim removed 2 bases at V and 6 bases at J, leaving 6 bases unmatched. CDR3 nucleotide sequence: TGTGCCAGCAGTTACGGACAGGGCCTAGCCGAGCAGTACTTC. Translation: CASSYGQGLAEQYF.

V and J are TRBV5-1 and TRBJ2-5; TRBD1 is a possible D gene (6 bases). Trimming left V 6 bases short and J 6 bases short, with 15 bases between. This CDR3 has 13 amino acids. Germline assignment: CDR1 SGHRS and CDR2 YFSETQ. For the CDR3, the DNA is TGCGCCAGCACCCCAGGGGCGCGGCAGACCCAGTACTTC. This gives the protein CASTPGARQTQYF.

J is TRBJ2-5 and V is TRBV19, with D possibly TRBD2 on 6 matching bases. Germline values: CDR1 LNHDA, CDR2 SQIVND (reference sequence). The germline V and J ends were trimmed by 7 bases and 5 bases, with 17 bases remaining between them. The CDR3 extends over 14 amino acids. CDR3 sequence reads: CASTSGTASETQYF. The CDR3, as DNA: TGTGCCAGTACCTCCGGGACTGCAAGTGAGACCCAGTACTTC.

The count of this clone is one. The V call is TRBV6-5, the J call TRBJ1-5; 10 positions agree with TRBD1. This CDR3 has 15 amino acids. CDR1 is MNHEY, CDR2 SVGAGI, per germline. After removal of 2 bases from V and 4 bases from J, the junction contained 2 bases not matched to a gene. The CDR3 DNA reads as TGTGCCAGCAGTTACGGGGGACAGGGGAATCAGCCCCAGCATTTT. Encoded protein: CASSYGGQGNQPQHF.

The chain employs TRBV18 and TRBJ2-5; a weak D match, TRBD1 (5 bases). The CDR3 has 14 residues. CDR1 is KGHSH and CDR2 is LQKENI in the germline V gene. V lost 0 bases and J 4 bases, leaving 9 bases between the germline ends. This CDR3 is CASSPPHQGETQYF. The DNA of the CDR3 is TGTGCCAGCTCACCACCGCACCAGGGAGAGACCCAGTACTTC.

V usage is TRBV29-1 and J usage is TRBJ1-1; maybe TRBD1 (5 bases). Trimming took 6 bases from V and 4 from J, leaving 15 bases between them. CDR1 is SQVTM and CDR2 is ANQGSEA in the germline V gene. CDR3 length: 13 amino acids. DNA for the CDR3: TGCAGCGTCTCACGGGGGGTTGCCACTGAAGCTTTCTTT. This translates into CSVSRGVATEAFF.

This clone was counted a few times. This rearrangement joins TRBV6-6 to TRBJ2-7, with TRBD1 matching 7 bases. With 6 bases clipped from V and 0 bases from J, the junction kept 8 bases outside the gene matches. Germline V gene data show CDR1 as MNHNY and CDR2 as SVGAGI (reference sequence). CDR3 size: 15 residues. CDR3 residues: CASRPGTVSSYEQYF. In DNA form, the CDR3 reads TGTGCCAGCAGACCCGGGACAGTTAGCTCCTACGAGCAGTACTTC.

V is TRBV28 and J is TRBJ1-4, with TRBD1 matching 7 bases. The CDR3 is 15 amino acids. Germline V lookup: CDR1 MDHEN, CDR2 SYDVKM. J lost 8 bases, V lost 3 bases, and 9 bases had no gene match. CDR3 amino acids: CASSLGARGREKLFF. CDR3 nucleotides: TGTGCCAGCAGTTTGGGCGCGAGGGGGCGGGAAAAACTGTTTTTT.

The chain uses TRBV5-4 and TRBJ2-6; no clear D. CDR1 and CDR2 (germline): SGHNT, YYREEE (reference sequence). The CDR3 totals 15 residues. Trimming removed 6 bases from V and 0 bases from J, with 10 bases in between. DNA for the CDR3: TGTGCCAGCACCTCACGAGTCTCTGGGGCCAACGTCCTGACTTTC. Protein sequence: CASTSRVSGANVLTF.

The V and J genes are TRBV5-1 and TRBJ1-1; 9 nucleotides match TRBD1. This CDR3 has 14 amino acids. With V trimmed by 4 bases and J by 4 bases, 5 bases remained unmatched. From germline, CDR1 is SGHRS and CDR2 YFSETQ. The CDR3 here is CASSLQGAVTEAFF. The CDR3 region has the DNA TGCGCCAGCAGCCTACAGGGGGCTGTCACTGAAGCTTTCTTT.

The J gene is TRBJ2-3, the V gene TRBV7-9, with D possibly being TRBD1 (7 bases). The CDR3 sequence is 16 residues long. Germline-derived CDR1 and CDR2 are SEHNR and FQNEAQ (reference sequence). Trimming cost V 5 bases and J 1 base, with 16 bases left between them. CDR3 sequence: CASSVAGGSGTDTQYF. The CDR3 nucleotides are TGTGCCAGCAGCGTGGCAGGGGGGTCGGGCACAGATACGCAGTATTTT.

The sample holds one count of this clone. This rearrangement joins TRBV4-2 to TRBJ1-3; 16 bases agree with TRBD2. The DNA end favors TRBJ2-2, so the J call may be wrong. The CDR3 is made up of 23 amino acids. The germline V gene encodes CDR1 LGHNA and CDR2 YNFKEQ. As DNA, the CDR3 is TGTGCCAGCAGCCGAGCGCCCGGCTTCGGGGGACTAGCGGGGGGGTCGAACACCGGGGAGCTGTTTTTT. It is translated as CASSRAPGFGGLAGGSNTGELFF.

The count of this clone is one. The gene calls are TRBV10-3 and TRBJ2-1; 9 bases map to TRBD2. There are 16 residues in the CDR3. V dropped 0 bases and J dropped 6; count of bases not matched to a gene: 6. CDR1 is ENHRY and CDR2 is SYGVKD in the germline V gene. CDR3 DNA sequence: TGTGCCATCAGTGAGTCGGTGACTAGCGGTTCCAATGAGCAGTTCTTC. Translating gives CAISESVTSGSNEQFF.

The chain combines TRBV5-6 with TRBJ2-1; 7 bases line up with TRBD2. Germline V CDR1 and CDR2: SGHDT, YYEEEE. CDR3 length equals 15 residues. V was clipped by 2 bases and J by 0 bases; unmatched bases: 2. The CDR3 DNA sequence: TGTGCCAGCAGCTTCTCTAGCGGCTCCTACAATGAGCAGTTCTTC. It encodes CASSFSSGSYNEQFF.

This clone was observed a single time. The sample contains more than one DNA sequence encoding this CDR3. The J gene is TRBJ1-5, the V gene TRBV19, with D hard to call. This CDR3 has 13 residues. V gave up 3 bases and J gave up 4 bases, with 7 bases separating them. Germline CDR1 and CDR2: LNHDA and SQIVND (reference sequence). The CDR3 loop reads CASSIPGNQPQHF. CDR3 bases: TGTGCCAGTAGTATCCCCGGGAATCAGCCCCAGCATTTT. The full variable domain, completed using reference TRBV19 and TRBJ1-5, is DGGITQSPKYLFRKEGQNVTLSCEQNLNHDAMYWYRQDPGQGLRLIYYSQIVNDFQKGDIAEGYSVSREKKESFPLTVTSAQKNPTAFYLCASSIPGNQPQHFGDGTRLSIL.

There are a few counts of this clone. The CDR3 loop reads CASSSRNRGLANQPQHF. The CDR3 DNA is TGTGCCAGCAGCTCCCGAAACAGGGGACTAGCTAATCAGCCCCAGCATTTT. V is TRBV5-6 and J is TRBJ1-5, with TRBD1 matching 7 bases. The CDR3 is 17 amino acids. The V gene end was trimmed by 3 bases and the J gene end by 4 bases; junction bases not matched to a gene: 13. Germline V gene data show CDR1 as SGHDT and CDR2 as YYEEEE.